Following are 32 T cell receptor beta chains from one sample sequenced in a study of molecular identifiers for immune sequencing clone quantification. One entry per CDR3 protein, called by TCRdb with MiXCR from the PCR reads. This sample has over 300,000 distinct CDR3 sequences, with roughly 24% found just once. The material sequenced was naive CD8+ T cells from blood, with Jurkat cell RNA spiked in. The subset: FACS-sorted CD8+CD4-CCR7+CD45RA+ naive T cells. Receptor source: a human donor in good health. Some libraries in this study had Jurkat cell RNA spiked in.

This clonotype was counted ten times or more. CDR3 protein: CASHTQGWDQPQHF. CDR3 coding DNA: TGTGCCAGCCACACGCAGGGTTGGGATCAGCCCCAGCATTTT. The rearrangement joins TRBV6-6 to TRBJ1-5; D might be TRBD1 (5 bases). The CDR3 is made up of 14 amino acids. Trimming removed 8 bases from V and 5 bases from J, with 16 bases in between. CDR1 MNHNY and CDR2 SVGAGI come from the germline V gene (reference sequence).

Of note for this clonotype: A much larger clone lies a single base off, so this may be a read error. The genes are TRBV27 and TRBJ1-5; D unclear. Trimming left V 8 bases short and J 0 bases short, with 8 bases between. CDR3 size: 13 residues. Germline V gene data show CDR1 as MNHEY and CDR2 as SMNVEV (reference sequence). The CDR3 spells CASPYTSNQPQHF. The DNA for the CDR3 is TGTGCCAGCCCCTACACTAGCAATCAGCCCCAGCATTTT.

This clonotype was seen repeatedly, ten times or more. This chain connects TRBV4-1 to TRBJ2-7, with 12 bases matching TRBD1. J was trimmed by 6 bases and V by 4 bases; bases with no gene match: 4. This CDR3 comprises 14 residues. CDR1 is MGHRA, CDR2 YSYEKL, per germline. This CDR3 reads CASSPGTGGTEQYF. DNA for the CDR3: TGCGCCAGCAGCCCAGGGACAGGGGGCACCGAGCAGTACTTC.

This clonotype was seen many times. This rearrangement joins TRBV27 to TRBJ1-1, with 8 nucleotides matching TRBD1. The CDR3 consists of 15 residues. The germline V gene encodes CDR1 MNHEY and CDR2 SMNVEV (reference sequence). J lost 3 bases, V lost 5 bases, and 8 bases had no gene match. DNA of the CDR3: TGTGCCAGCAGTCCCTACGGACAGGGCCACACTGAAGCTTTCTTT. Translated, it gives CASSPYGQGHTEAFF.

This clonotype was found a few times. V and J are TRBV5-1 and TRBJ1-6; weak D call: TRBD1 (6 bases). This CDR3 spans 15 amino acids. V was shortened by 0 bases and J by 8 bases, with 12 bases between the two germline ends. Germline-derived CDR1 and CDR2 are SGHRS and YFSETQ. CDR3 DNA: TGCGCCAGCAGCTTGGCAGGGGCCCAACATTCACCCCTCCACTTT. This encodes CASSLAGAQHSPLHF.

About this clonotype: A much larger clonotype is one base distant, so this may be a read error. This sequence joins TRBV5-3 and TRBJ2-2; TRBD2 matches 11 bases. TRBV5-3 qualifies as an ORF whose function is uncertain. This CDR3 region has 15 residues. After removal of 8 bases from V and 5 bases from J, the junction contained 8 bases not matched to a gene. The CDR3: CASNLGTSGTGELFF. CDR3 in DNA: TGTGCCAGCAACTTGGGGACTAGCGGAACCGGGGAGCTGTTTTTT.

The V gene is TRBV27, the J gene TRBJ1-5; D possibly corresponds to TRBD1 (6 bases). CDR1 MNHEY and CDR2 SMNVEV come from the germline V gene (reference sequence). The CDR3 is made up of 13 amino acids. V was trimmed by 3 bases and J by 6 bases, leaving 9 bases between them. The CDR3 DNA is TGTGCCAGCAGTTTGGGGGCCGGTCAGCCCCAGCATTTT. Encoded protein: CASSLGAGQPQHF.

This sequence joins TRBV10-3 and TRBJ1-1, with a possible D match to TRBD1 (6 bases). Trimming left V 7 bases short and J 1 base short, with 19 bases between. The CDR3 contains 16 residues. Germline CDR1 and CDR2: ENHRY and SYGVKD. The CDR3 here is CAITDRSRGANTEAFF. CDR3 nucleotides: TGTGCCATCACCGACAGGTCTCGAGGGGCGAACACTGAAGCTTTCTTT.

This clonotype was found many times. The CDR3 region is CASSFGGGQPQHF. In nucleotides, the CDR3 is TGTGCCAGCAGCTTCGGGGGGGGTCAGCCCCAGCATTTT. The rearrangement uses TRBV5-6 and TRBJ1-5; D perhaps matches TRBD1 (5 bases). Trimming removed 2 bases from V and 6 bases from J, with 9 bases in between. The CDR3 runs 13 residues. Germline CDR1 reads SGHDT; CDR2 reads YYEEEE. The whole variable domain, remainder taken from reference TRBV5-6 and TRBJ1-5, is DAGVTQSPTHLIKTRGQQVTLRCSPKSGHDTVSWYQQALGQGPQFIFQYYEEEERQRGNFPDRFSGHQFPNYSSELNVNALLLGDSALYLCASSFGGGQPQHFGDGTRLSIL.

This clonotype was counted many times. The genes are TRBV12-3 or TRBV12-4 and TRBJ2-6; unclear D gene. The CDR3 is 14 amino acids. The V end lost 5 bases, the J end lost 0 bases, and 5 bases lay between the germline ends. For the CDR3, the DNA is TGTGCCAGCAGTGGATCCTCTGGGGCCAACGTCCTGACTTTC. This translates into CASSGSSGANVLTF.

This clonotype was seen a handful of times. This chain uses TRBV9 with TRBJ2-1; D possibly corresponds to TRBD1 (5 bases). The CDR3 consists of 14 residues. Trimming pared 5 bases from V and 9 bases from J, leaving 18 bases between. Per the germline V gene, CDR1 is SGDLS and CDR2 is YYNGEE. The CDR3, as DNA: TGTGCCAGCAGTGGCTCGCAGGGTGCTTCTGAGCAGTTCTTC. Amino acids: CASSGSQGASEQFF.

This chain links TRBV4-1 with TRBJ1-3, with a possible D match to TRBD1 (5 bases). Looked up from germline, CDR1 is MGHRA and CDR2 is YSYEKL. The CDR3 spans 18 residues. The V and J ends lost 4 bases and 0 bases respectively, with 19 bases between them. The CDR3 bases are TGCGCCAGCAGCCCACCTGGGACCGGGGAAAGCTCTGGAAACACCATATATTTT. As protein: CASSPPGTGESSGNTIYF.

This clonotype was counted a few times. The V gene is TRBV6-6, the J gene TRBJ1-4; no firm D call. V lost 5 bases, J lost 6 bases, and 13 bases lay in between. This CDR3 has 14 residues. Germline V gives CDR1 MNHNY, CDR2 SVGAGI (reference sequence). The CDR3 sequence: CASSTGVADEKLFF. The CDR3 coding sequence is TGTGCCAGCAGTACCGGGGTGGCCGATGAAAAACTGTTTTTT.

Concerning this clonotype itself: This may be a read error, as it is one base from a much larger clone. The rearrangement joins TRBV6-6 to TRBJ1-5, with 8 bases identical to TRBD1. The CDR3 has 16 amino acids. The V segment lost 4 bases and the J segment 3 bases; nucleotides outside the gene matches: 8. Germline V lookup: CDR1 MNHNY, CDR2 SVGAGI (reference sequence). The CDR3 loop reads CASSSEGQDDNQPQHF. CDR3 sequence (DNA): TGTGCCAGCAGTTCCGAGGGACAGGACGACAATCAGCCCCAGCATTTT.

This clonotype came up many times. The junction differs from germline at one of its ends, possibly a read error. The chain recombines TRBV11-2 with TRBJ2-3, with a possible D match to TRBD2 (5 bases). The CDR3 totals 13 residues. From germline, CDR1 is SGHAT and CDR2 FQNNGV. The CDR3 nucleotides read TGCGCCAGCTCTCGGGGTAGCACAGATACGCAGTATTTT. It codes for CASSRGSTDTQYF.

To note about this clonotype: This CDR3 fails to terminate in the conserved phenylalanine or tryptophan, so it likely reflects a read error. V usage is TRBV6-6 and J usage is TRBJ1-2, with a tentative D call TRBD1 (5 bases). The CDR3 is 14 residues long. Looked up from germline, CDR1 is MNHNY and CDR2 is SVGAGI (reference sequence). V was trimmed by 8 bases and J by 4 bases, leaving 17 bases between them. In DNA form, the CDR3 reads TGTGCCAGCGCCGGTCAGGGCAGAACCTATGGCTACACCCTC. Its translation is CASAGQGRTYGYTL.

This clonotype has only a few counts. For the CDR3, the DNA is TGTGCCAGCAAGAGTGAAGAAAAACTGTTTTTT. Protein product: CASKSEEKLFF. The V gene is TRBV7-9, the J gene TRBJ1-4; D gene uncertain. CDR1 is SEHNR and CDR2 is FQNEAQ in the germline V gene (reference sequence). V gave up 7 bases and J gave up 8 bases, with 8 bases separating them. The CDR3 is 11 amino acids.

Comments on this clonotype: The junction shows a germline mismatch at one end, possibly a read error. The CDR3 spells CSARDIRGQETEYF. For the CDR3, the DNA is TGCAGTGCCCGAGACATCAGGGGACAAGAGACCGAGTACTTC. V usage is TRBV20-1 and J usage is TRBJ2-5; D perhaps matches TRBD1 (6 bases). The CDR3 spans 14 residues. Germline CDR1 and CDR2: DFQATT and SNEGSKA (reference sequence).

In the case of this clonotype: A much larger clone is a single base away; this may be a read error. The chain joins TRBV30 to TRBJ2-3; 11 positions agree with TRBD2. The J segment lost 8 bases and the V segment lost 1 base, leaving 2 bases of the junction unmatched. The CDR3 is 13 amino acids. CDR1 is GTSNPN, CDR2 SVGIG, per germline (reference sequence). CDR3 sequence reads: CAWSDTSGSTQYF. CDR3 nucleotides: TGTGCCTGGAGTGATACTAGCGGGAGTACGCAGTATTTT.

This clonotype was picked up many times. The gene calls are TRBV29-1 and TRBJ2-5, with 11 bases matching TRBD2. The CDR3 is 14 amino acids. Germline loops: CDR1 SQVTM, CDR2 ANQGSEA. CDR3 in DNA: TGCAGTGCCAGTGCCGGACTAGCGGGAGAGACCCAGTACTTC. The encoded protein is CSASAGLAGETQYF.

This clonotype was found many times. The chain combines TRBV28 with TRBJ2-3; maybe TRBD1 (6 bases). V lost 5 bases to trimming and J lost 6 bases, with 15 bases between them. This CDR3 is 14 amino acids long. Germline V gene data show CDR1 as MDHEN and CDR2 as SYDVKM. The CDR3 spells CASSTPFQGDTQYF. For the CDR3, the DNA is TGTGCCAGCAGTACTCCTTTCCAGGGGGATACGCAGTATTTT.

Many counts were recorded for this clonotype. The chain joins TRBV5-4 to TRBJ2-7; no definite D call. Germline-derived CDR1 and CDR2 are SGHNT and YYREEE (reference sequence). Deletions cut 2 bases from V and 2 bases from J, with 8 bases between. This CDR3 contains 13 residues. The CDR3 protein is CASSFGMAYEQYF. The CDR3 nucleotides read TGTGCCAGCAGCTTTGGTATGGCCTACGAGCAGTACTTC.

With respect to this clonotype: Being one base from a much bigger clone, this may be a read error. The V call is TRBV29-1, the J call TRBJ2-5; no clear D gene. The germline V gene has CDR1 SQVTM and CDR2 ANQGSEA. The CDR3 consists of 13 residues. The CDR3 sequence is CSVASPYQEPQYF. For the CDR3, the DNA is TGCAGCGTGGCTTCACCGTACCAAGAGCCCCAGTACTTC.

This clonotype was observed a handful of times. This chain joins TRBV5-8 and TRBJ2-7; unclear D gene. This CDR3 has 14 amino acids. Germline CDR1 and CDR2: SGHTS and YDEGEE. Trimming cost V 0 bases and J 5 bases, with 12 bases left between them. The CDR3 DNA follows: TGTGCCAGCAGCTTGGGCCACAGTTCCCACGAGCAGTACTTC. This sequence encodes CASSLGHSSHEQYF. Using reference TRBV5-8 and TRBJ2-7 for the parts outside the CDR3, the full variable domain is EAGVTQSPTHLIKTRGQQATLRCSPISGHTSVYWYQQALGLGLQFLLWYDEGEERNRGNFPPRFSGRQFPNYSSELNVNALELEDSALYLCASSLGHSSHEQYFGPGTRLTVT.

This clonotype came up many times. This chain joins TRBV7-9 and TRBJ1-1; D gene uncertain. This CDR3 has 12 residues. Deletions cut 4 bases from V and 4 bases from J, with 7 bases between. Germline values: CDR1 SEHNR, CDR2 FQNEAQ (reference sequence). The chain's CDR3 is CASSSHLTEAFF. In DNA, the CDR3 is TGTGCCAGCAGCTCCCATCTCACTGAAGCTTTCTTT. The full variable domain, in which reference TRBV7-9 and TRBJ1-1 provide the parts outside the CDR3, is DTGVSQNPRHKITKRGQNVTFRCDPISEHNRLYWYRQTLGQGPEFLTYFQNEAQLEKSRLLSDRFSAERPKGSFSTLEIQRTEQGDSAMYLCASSSHLTEAFFGQGTRLTVV.

This clonotype was seen ten or more times. The gene calls are TRBV5-1 and TRBJ2-5, with 7 bases that match TRBD2. This CDR3 contains 15 residues. CDR1 SGHRS and CDR2 YFSETQ come from the germline V gene. Unmatched junction bases numbered 6, after V lost 2 bases and J lost 2 bases. CDR3 amino acids: CASSFGAGIQETQYF. The CDR3 region has the DNA TGCGCCAGCAGCTTTGGAGCGGGGATACAAGAGACCCAGTACTTC.

The V and J genes are TRBV23-1 and TRBJ2-3; TRBD1 matches 8 bases. TRBV23-1 is recorded as an ORF, its role being uncertain. CDR3 length: 17 amino acids. J gave up 2 bases and V 4 bases, and 11 bases lay outside the gene matches. CDR3 DNA sequence: TGCGCCAGCAGTCCCAAATGGACAGGGTTCGACACAGATACGCAGTATTTT. Protein sequence: CASSPKWTGFDTDTQYF.

In this sample, this clonotype turned up a few times. This chain joins TRBV2 and TRBJ1-2; 7 bases are shared with TRBD1. V lost 0 bases, J lost 3 bases, and 16 bases stayed unmatched. The CDR3 loop spans 19 amino acids. Germline V gene data show CDR1 as SNHLY and CDR2 as FYNNEI. CDR3 nucleotides: TGTGCCAGCAGTGAAGCGCTTAAGACAGGGAAAAGACGAGACTATGGCTACACCTTC. Amino acid sequence: CASSEALKTGKRRDYGYTF. Based on the CDR3 plus reference TRBV2 and TRBJ1-2, the full variable domain is EPEVTQTPSHQVTQMGQEVILRCVPISNHLYFYWYRQILGQKVEFLVSFYNNEISEKSEIFDDQFSVERPDGSNFTLKIRSTKLEDSAMYFCASSEALKTGKRRDYGYTFGSGTRLTVV.

This clonotype appeared many times. The rearrangement links TRBV7-2 to TRBJ2-7; D uncertain. The CDR3 is 15 residues long. Germline V gene lookup returns CDR1 SGHTA and CDR2 FQGNSA. V was cut by 1 base and J by 4 bases, with 14 bases left in between. The CDR3 spells CASSLGGVLPYEQYF. The CDR3 DNA is TGTGCCAGCAGCTTAGGTGGGGTTCTGCCGTACGAGCAGTACTTC.

This clonotype turned up a few times. The chain is built from TRBV6-2 or TRBV6-3 and TRBJ1-5; no definite D call. V was pared by 3 bases and J by 5 bases, with 11 bases between. The CDR3 contains 14 residues. In germline, CDR1 is MNHEY, CDR2 SVGEGT. The CDR3 coding sequence is TGTGCCAGCAGTTATGGGGTCGGGGATCAGCCCCAGCATTTT. Translation gives CASSYGVGDQPQHF.

This clonotype was picked up one time. Germline and junction disagree at one end, which may indicate a read error. The chain links TRBV6-6 to TRBJ2-7, with 9 bases identical to TRBD1. This CDR3 region has 13 residues. The V gene's germline CDR1 is MNHNY and CDR2 SVGAGI (reference sequence). The CDR3 region has the DNA TGTGCCGGCAGGGACAGGGAAACCTACGAGCAGTACTTC. The encoded protein is CAGRDRETYEQYF.

The rearrangement uses TRBV21-1 and TRBJ1-5; TRBD1, the table's D call, was not compared with the DNA. TRBV21-1 is labeled a pseudogene. The length of the CDR3 is 13 residues. CDR3 region: CASRTDSPGPQHF. DNA of the CDR3: TGTGCCAGCAGGACTGACTCTCCCGGGCCCCAGCATTTT.